The TCR beta chain described here comes from a study of naive and memory T cell subsets. Study-level results: Naive and memory repertoire findings lacked a ground truth for validation. Naive and memory subsets had different power law exponents for TCR abundance.

This clonotype was seen only a few times. No antigen is known for it. Two oligonucleotides, mixed equimolar, formed the beta constant-region primer covering TRBC1 and TRBC2. TCRdb re-derived calls from the UMI-ligation and nested PCR reads in MiXCR, one entry per CDR3 protein. The repertoire includes tens of thousands of distinct CDR3 sequences, around 13% of them detected once, and approximately 0.94% sits in the top ten. The sequence derives from a human donor in good health. Sequenced sample: central memory CD4+ T cells from blood.

This CDR3 is CASSPLAGAYNEQFF. CDR3 DNA sequence: TGTGCCAGCAGCCCACTAGCGGGAGCCTACAATGAGCAGTTCTTC. The rearrangement joins TRBV4-2 to TRBJ2-1; 11 nucleotides match TRBD2. The CDR3 length is 15 residues. Losses at the gene ends were 4 bases for V and 2 bases for J; bases not matched to a gene: 1. The germline V gene has CDR1 LGHNA and CDR2 YNFKEQ.